These 20 T cell receptor beta chains were sequenced from one sample in a study of OX40 agonist ivuxolimab in advanced cancers. TCRdb's copy holds only in-frame clones and misses some; the assay was immunoSEQ multiplex PCR. The data hold roughly 140,000 clones, with approximately 94% observed a single time. The input for sequencing was CD4+ or CD8+ T cells sorted from blood, taken in a trial of the OX40 agonist ivuxolimab. The source of these receptors is an adult with an advanced solid tumor such as melanoma, head and neck, liver or kidney cancer.

The chain joins TRBV7-2 to TRBJ2-5; 12 positions match TRBD2. The CDR3 contains 15 residues. Per the germline V gene, CDR1 is SGHTA and CDR2 is FQGNSA. V lost 6 bases, J lost 2 bases, and 4 bases stayed unmatched. The CDR3 bases are TGTGCCAGCAGTCCAGGACTAGCGGGGCAAGAGACCCAGTACTTC. Its translation: CASSPGLAGQETQYF.

The chain is built from TRBV19 and TRBJ1-3; a possible D gene is TRBD1 (6 bases). V dropped 5 bases and J dropped 0 bases, with 14 bases sitting between them. This CDR3 comprises 16 residues. Germline-derived CDR1 and CDR2 are LNHDA and SQIVND (reference sequence). The CDR3 DNA reads TGTGCCAGTAGTGAAACAGGGATTTACTCTGGAAACACCATATATTTT. As protein: CASSETGIYSGNTIYF.

J is TRBJ1-4 and V is TRBV10-3; TRBD1 might be the D (6 bases). CDR1 and CDR2 from the germline V gene are ENHRY and SYGVKD. V shed 2 bases and J shed 4 bases, with 8 bases lying between them. The CDR3 spans 14 residues. CDR3 bases: TGTGCCATCAGTGAGACAGGGTTTAATGAAAAACTGTTTTTT. Amino acids: CAISETGFNEKLFF.

The rearrangement links TRBV7-2 to TRBJ1-2; weak D call: TRBD1 (6 bases). V was shortened by 3 bases and J by 3 bases, with 11 bases between the two germline ends. The CDR3 loop spans 14 amino acids. Germline V gives CDR1 SGHTA, CDR2 FQGNSA. CDR3 bases: TGTGCCAGCAGCTTTTGGGGGCACGACTATGGCTACACCTTC. This sequence encodes CASSFWGHDYGYTF.

With respect to this clone: Within the sample, other DNA sequences also encode this same CDR3. The chain has TRBV29-1 and TRBJ2-5, with D perhaps TRBD1 or TRBD2 (5 bases each). Germline lookup yields CDR1 SQVTM and CDR2 ANQGSEA. V was clipped by 2 bases and J by 4 bases, with 11 bases between them. The CDR3 is 13 amino acids. As DNA, the CDR3 is TGCAGCGTTGAACGGGGCGTCGGAGAGACCCAGTACTTC. Its translation is CSVERGVGETQYF.

The rearrangement links TRBV27 to TRBJ2-6, with D possibly being TRBD2 (5 bases). This CDR3 spans 16 amino acids. Germline-derived CDR1 and CDR2 are MNHEY and SMNVEV (reference sequence). The V end was cut by 3 bases, the J end by 0 bases, with 9 bases between. Written as DNA, the CDR3 is TGTGCCAGCAGTTTGAGGGTTACCTCTGGGGCCAACGTCCTGACTTTC. It codes for CASSLRVTSGANVLTF.

The chain employs TRBV2 and TRBJ2-1; TRBD2 matches 10 bases. The CDR3 has 15 residues. Germline V gene lookup returns CDR1 SNHLY and CDR2 FYNNEI. Germline trimming cut 4 bases from V and 8 bases from J; bases unmatched to any gene: 8. The CDR3 here is CASSGGLAGADEQFF. The CDR3 DNA is TGTGCCAGCAGTGGTGGCCTAGCGGGGGCGGATGAGCAGTTCTTC.

This CDR3 is CASSYTDPRLPAEAFF. In DNA, the CDR3 is TGTGCCAGCAGTTACACAGATCCAAGGTTACCCGCTGAAGCTTTCTTT. The rearrangement links TRBV6-5 to TRBJ1-1; D remains ambiguous. Germline V gene sequence: CDR1 MNHEY, CDR2 SVGAGI. The length of the CDR3 is 16 residues. V gave up 2 bases and J gave up 6 bases, with 19 bases separating them.

About this clone: The germline gene is not matched at one end of the junction; a read error may be the cause. The rearrangement uses TRBV2 and TRBJ2-3; D is perhaps TRBD1 (6 bases). The CDR3 has 15 residues. Germline V gene lookup returns CDR1 SNHLY and CDR2 FYNNEI. CDR3 sequence: CASREGQIGTDTQYF. The DNA for the CDR3 is TGTGCCAGCAGAGAAGGACAGATTGGGACAGATACGCAGTATTTT.

CDR3 region: CASSLGPGQGVYGYTF. CDR3 sequence (DNA): TGTGCCAGCAGCTTGGGGCCGGGACAGGGTGTCTATGGCTACACCTTC. The V call is TRBV11-2, the J call TRBJ1-2; 9 bases agree with TRBD1. V was clipped by 3 bases and J by 4 bases; unmatched bases: 9. Per germline, CDR1 SGHAT and CDR2 FQNNGV. This CDR3 is built from 16 residues.

J is TRBJ2-7 and V is TRBV5-4; no firm D call. CDR1 is SGHNT, CDR2 YYREEE, per germline (reference sequence). V lost 0 bases and J lost 4, with 5 bases in between. The CDR3 totals 12 residues. CDR3: CASSLGRYEQYF. The CDR3, as DNA: TGTGCCAGCAGCTTGGGACGATACGAGCAGTACTTC.

The chain joins TRBV5-1 to TRBJ1-4; a weak D match, TRBD1 (6 bases). Germline V lookup: CDR1 SGHRS, CDR2 YFSETQ. There are 15 residues in the CDR3. V was clipped by 5 bases and J by 8 bases, with 19 bases between them. This CDR3 reads CASRRRGGAEEKLFF. In nucleotides, the CDR3 is TGCGCCAGCAGAAGGAGGGGGGGCGCAGAAGAAAAACTGTTTTTT.

V usage is TRBV5-1 and J usage is TRBJ2-4, with 8 bases lining up with TRBD1. The V segment lost 0 bases and the J segment 8 bases; nucleotides outside the gene matches: 10. The CDR3 has 16 residues. CDR1 is SGHRS, CDR2 YFSETQ, per germline. The CDR3 loop reads CASSLDRTGSLDIQYF. In DNA, the CDR3 is TGCGCCAGCAGCTTGGACAGGACAGGGTCCTTGGACATTCAGTACTTC.

The chain carries TRBV19 and TRBJ1-2, with 10 bases lining up with TRBD1. This CDR3 is built from 17 residues. The junction had 16 bases not matched to a gene; V was cut back by 4 bases and J by 8 bases. Germline V lookup: CDR1 LNHDA, CDR2 SQIVND (reference sequence). CDR3 sequence reads: CASSTPGQGPSTTGYTF. The CDR3 DNA is TGTGCCAGTAGTACACCGGGACAGGGGCCATCCACAACCGGCTACACCTTC.

CDR3 amino acids: CASSFSIYGYTF. As DNA, the CDR3 is TGTGCCAGCAGCTTTAGCATCTATGGCTACACCTTC. This chain joins TRBV5-5 and TRBJ1-2; D unclear. The CDR3 has 12 residues. The germline V and J ends were trimmed by 2 bases and 4 bases, with 6 bases remaining between them. Germline lookup yields CDR1 SGHKS and CDR2 YYEKEE (reference sequence).

CDR3 sequence (DNA): TGCGCCAGCAGCCTGGACTTCTCCTACGAGCAGTACTTC. It specifies CASSLDFSYEQYF. J is TRBJ2-7 and V is TRBV5-1; possible D gene TRBD2, 5 bases. V lost 4 bases, J lost 0 bases, and 8 bases lay in between. This CDR3 spans 13 amino acids. The germline gives CDR1 SGHRS, CDR2 YFSETQ. Variable domain in full (rest from reference TRBV5-1 and TRBJ2-7): KAGVTQTPRYLIKTRGQQVTLSCSPISGHRSVSWYQQTPGQGLQFLFEYFSETQRNKGNFPGRFSGRQFSNSRSEMNVSTLELGDSALYLCASSLDFSYEQYFGPGTRLTVT.

The rearrangement links TRBV20-1 to TRBJ1-1; D remains ambiguous. The CDR3 spans 11 residues. V lost 5 bases, J lost 4 bases, and 8 bases lay in between. Looked up from germline, CDR1 is DFQATT and CDR2 is SNEGSKA (reference sequence). CDR3 protein: CSAGPRTEAFF. The CDR3 coding sequence is TGCAGTGCTGGCCCCCGCACTGAAGCTTTCTTT.

J is TRBJ2-2 and V is TRBV7-2; possibly TRBD1 or TRBD2 for D (5 bases each). Germline V gives CDR1 SGHTA, CDR2 FQGNSA. The CDR3 covers 16 residues. V was shortened by 5 bases and J by 2 bases, with 15 bases between the two germline ends. The CDR3 nucleotides read TGTGCCAGCAGCCATAGGTGGGGACCAAACACCGGGGAGCTGTTTTTT. This codes for CASSHRWGPNTGELFF.

CDR3 residues: CASSHLTSVLSDEQFF. CDR3 bases: TGTGCCAGCAGCCACCTGACTAGCGTTCTGTCGGATGAGCAGTTCTTC. This chain connects TRBV5-4 to TRBJ2-1; 8 bases agree with TRBD2. The germline gives CDR1 SGHNT, CDR2 YYREEE (reference sequence). The CDR3 spans 16 residues. The J segment lost 8 bases and the V segment lost 4 bases, leaving 14 bases of the junction unmatched.

Only one count was recorded for this clone. The chain couples TRBV9 to TRBJ1-1; the match to TRBD1 covers 9 bases. Germline V gene lookup returns CDR1 SGDLS and CDR2 YYNGEE. There are 15 residues in the CDR3. J lost 5 bases, V lost 0 bases, and 5 bases had no gene match. The CDR3 reads CASSVGQGVRTEAFF. For the CDR3, the DNA is TGTGCCAGCAGCGTAGGACAGGGGGTGCGGACTGAAGCTTTCTTT.